This TCR beta chain came from a study of cytomegalovirus exposure and HLA in healthy donors. The CDR3 runs 13 residues. V gave up 4 bases and J gave up 5 bases, with 11 bases separating them. Germline-derived CDR1 and CDR2 are MRHNA and SNTAGT. The study's findings and limits: Common viral pathogens seemed, in a later analysis, to connect with several of the most significant clusters.

PCR involved 60 Vbeta and 13 Jbeta primers. The method was immunoSEQ multiplex PCR; TCRdb's version includes in-frame clones alone and lacks a portion of them. The table shows about 190,000 clones, with roughly 12% occurring only once. This clone appeared a few times. Antigen specificity is unknown. The rearrangement links TRBV6-4 to TRBJ1-1, with a possible D match to TRBD1 (5 bases). Material: PBMCs. The TCR comes from a man in his forties or fifties in good health and CMV-seropositive. The CDR3 region has the DNA TGTGCCAGCAGTGCCCAGGGAGGGACTGAAGCTTTCTTT. This codes for CASSAQGGTEAFF.